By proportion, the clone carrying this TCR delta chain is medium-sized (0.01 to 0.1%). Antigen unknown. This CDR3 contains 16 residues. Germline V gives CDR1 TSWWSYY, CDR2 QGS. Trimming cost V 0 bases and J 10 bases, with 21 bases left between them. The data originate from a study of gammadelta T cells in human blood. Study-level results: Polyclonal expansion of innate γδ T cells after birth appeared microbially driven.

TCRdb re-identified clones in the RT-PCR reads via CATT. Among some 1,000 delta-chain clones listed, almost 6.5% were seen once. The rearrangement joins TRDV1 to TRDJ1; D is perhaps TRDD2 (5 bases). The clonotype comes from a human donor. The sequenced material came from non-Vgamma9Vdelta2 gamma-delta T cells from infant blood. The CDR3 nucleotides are TGTGCTCTTGGGGAACTAGGCTTCCGTGGCAACTGTGGACTCATCTTT. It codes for CALGELGFRGNCGLIF.